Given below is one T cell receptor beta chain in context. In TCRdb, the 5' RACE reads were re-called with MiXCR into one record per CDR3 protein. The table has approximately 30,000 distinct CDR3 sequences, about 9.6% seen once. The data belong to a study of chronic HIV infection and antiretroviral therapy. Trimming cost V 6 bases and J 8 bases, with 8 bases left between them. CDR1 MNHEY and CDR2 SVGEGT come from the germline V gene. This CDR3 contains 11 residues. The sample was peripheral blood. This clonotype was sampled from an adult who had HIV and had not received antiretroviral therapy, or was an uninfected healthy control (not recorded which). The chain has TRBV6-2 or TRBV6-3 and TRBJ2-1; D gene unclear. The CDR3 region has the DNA TGTGCCAGCAGACTAAGCGATGAGCAGTTCTTC. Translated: CASRLSDEQFF.